This T cell receptor beta chain was identified in a study of cytomegalovirus exposure and HLA in healthy donors. Study results and caveats: Among TCR beta chains of equal frequency, HLA-associated ones were more clonally expanded in a later analysis. Indistinguishable V segments, including TRBV6-2 and TRBV6-3, were excluded.

V shed 6 bases, J shed 7 bases, and the junction held 9 bases outside the gene matches. Germline-derived CDR1 and CDR2 are MNHNS and SASEGT. This CDR3 is 15 amino acids long. Worth noting for this clone: Its specificity is not known.

The PCR made use of 60 Vbeta and 13 Jbeta primers. Clones were sequenced by immunoSEQ multiplex PCR, and TCRdb holds only the in-frame ones, with some missing. The sample holds about 150,000 clones, roughly 80% seen once. Regarding donors, all were healthy bone marrow donors. The chain joins TRBV6-1 to TRBJ2-1; 10 bases match TRBD1. Sequences were obtained from PBMCs. This TCR derives from a woman in her thirties or forties in good health and CMV-seropositive. CDR3 region: CASRNDRGHWNEQFF. CDR3 in DNA: TGTGCCAGCAGAAACGACAGGGGGCATTGGAATGAGCAGTTCTTC.